The clone carrying this T cell receptor (beta chain) was detected only once. The antigen remains unidentified. The sample belongs to a study of cytomegalovirus exposure and HLA in healthy donors. Study information: Later, an analysis reported that the 95 to 150 validation repertoires had used the same platform as the approximately 720 first-cohort repertoires.

The donors were members of the validation cohort, which comprised about 130 subjects and was separate from the first cohort of roughly 700 subjects. Germline CDR1 and CDR2: LGHNA and YSLEER. CDR3 size: 14 residues. J gave up 5 bases and V 4 bases, and 5 bases lay outside the gene matches. Study-wide results and limits: High specificity and sensitivity for cytomegalovirus status were reported for the classifier.

Sequencing used immunoSEQ multiplex PCR; TCRdb keeps in-frame clones, though not all of them. The top ten clones hold around 2.1% of a sample with about 160,000 clones, 75% to 90% of them seen once. The chain joins TRBV4-3 to TRBJ2-7, with 10 bases aligning to TRBD1. This clonotype originated in a woman aged 18-29 years in good health and CMV-seronegative. Sequenced sample: PBMCs. The CDR3 reads CASSRGQGSHEQYF. The CDR3 bases are TGCGCCAGCAGCCGGGGACAGGGGTCCCACGAGCAGTACTTC.